The T cell receptor (beta chain) under discussion was sequenced for a study of OX40 agonist ivuxolimab in advanced cancers. For the study at large: Patients undergoing dose escalation presented with hepatocellular carcinoma, melanoma, renal cell or head and neck cancer. The group had a mean age of 60 years, ranged from roughly 23 to 90, and was 82.7% male.

Using immunoSEQ multiplex PCR, the repertoire was profiled, and TCRdb retains in-frame clones only, with some absent. Of tens of thousands of clones detected, about 89% appear once; the ten largest clones hold approximately 0.43%. Findings of the study overall: With doses of 0.1-3.0 mg/kg, partial responders showed among the lowest clonal expansion.

Note on this clone: Its antigen is not known.

The germline gives CDR1 SGHTA, CDR2 FQGNSA. There are 17 residues in the CDR3. V shed 1 base, J shed 3 bases, and the junction held 9 bases outside the gene matches. The chain links TRBV7-2 to TRBJ2-3, with TRBD1 identical over 8 bases. This specimen was CD4+ or CD8+ T cells sorted from blood, taken in a trial of the OX40 agonist ivuxolimab. The clonotype originates from an adult with an advanced solid tumor such as melanoma, head and neck, liver or kidney cancer. This chain's CDR3 is CASSLGSQGAMTDTQYF. CDR3 nucleotide sequence: TGTGCCAGCAGCTTAGGATCCCAGGGGGCGATGACAGATACGCAGTATTTT.